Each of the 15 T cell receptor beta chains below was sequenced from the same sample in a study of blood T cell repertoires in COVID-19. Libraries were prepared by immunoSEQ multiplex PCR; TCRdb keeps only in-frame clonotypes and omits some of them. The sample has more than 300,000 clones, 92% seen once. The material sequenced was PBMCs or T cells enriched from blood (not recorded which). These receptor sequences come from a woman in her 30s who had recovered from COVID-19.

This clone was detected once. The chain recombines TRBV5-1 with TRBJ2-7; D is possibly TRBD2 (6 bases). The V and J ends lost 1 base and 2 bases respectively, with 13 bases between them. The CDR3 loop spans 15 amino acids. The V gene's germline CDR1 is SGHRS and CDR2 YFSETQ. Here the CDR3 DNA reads TGCGCCAGCAGCTTGCTGGCTAGCGATGCCTACGAGCAGTACTTC. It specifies CASSLLASDAYEQYF.

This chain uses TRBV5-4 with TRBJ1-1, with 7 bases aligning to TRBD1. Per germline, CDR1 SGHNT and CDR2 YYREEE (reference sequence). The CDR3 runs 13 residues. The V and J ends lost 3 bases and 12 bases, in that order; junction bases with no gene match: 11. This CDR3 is CASSYRDRVGSFF. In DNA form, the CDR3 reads TGTGCCAGCAGCTATCGTGACAGGGTGGGTTCTTTCTTT.

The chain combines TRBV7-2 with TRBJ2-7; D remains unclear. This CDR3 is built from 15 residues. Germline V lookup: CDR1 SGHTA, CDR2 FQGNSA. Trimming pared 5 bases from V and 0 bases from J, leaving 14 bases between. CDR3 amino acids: CASSPRVGGSYEQYF. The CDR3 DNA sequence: TGTGCCAGCAGCCCCCGGGTCGGCGGCTCCTACGAGCAGTACTTC.

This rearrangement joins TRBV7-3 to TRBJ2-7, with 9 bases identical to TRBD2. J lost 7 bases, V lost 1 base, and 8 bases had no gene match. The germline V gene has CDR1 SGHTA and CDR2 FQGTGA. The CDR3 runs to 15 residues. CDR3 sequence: CASSLSVAGASEQYF. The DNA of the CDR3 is TGTGCCAGCAGCTTAAGCGTAGCGGGAGCTTCTGAGCAGTACTTC.

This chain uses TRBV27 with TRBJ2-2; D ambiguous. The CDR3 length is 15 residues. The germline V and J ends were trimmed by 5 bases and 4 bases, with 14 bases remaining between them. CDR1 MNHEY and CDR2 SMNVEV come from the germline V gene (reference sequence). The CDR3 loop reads CASSRKGPSTGELFF. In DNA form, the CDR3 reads TGTGCCAGCAGTAGAAAAGGTCCTAGCACCGGGGAGCTGTTTTTT.

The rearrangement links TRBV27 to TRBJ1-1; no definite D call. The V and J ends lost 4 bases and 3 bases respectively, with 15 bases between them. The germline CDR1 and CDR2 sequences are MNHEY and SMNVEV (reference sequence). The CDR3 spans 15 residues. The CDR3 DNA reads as TGTGCCAGCAGTTCTATGGGAGCCCCTTACACTGAAGCTTTCTTT. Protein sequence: CASSSMGAPYTEAFF.

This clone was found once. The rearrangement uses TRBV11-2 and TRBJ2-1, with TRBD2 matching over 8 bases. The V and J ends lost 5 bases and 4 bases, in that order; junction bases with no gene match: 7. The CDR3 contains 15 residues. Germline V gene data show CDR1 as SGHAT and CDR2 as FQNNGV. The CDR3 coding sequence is TGTGCCAGCAGCCGGGGGCTAGCGGGTTACAATGAGCAGTTCTTC. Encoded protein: CASSRGLAGYNEQFF.

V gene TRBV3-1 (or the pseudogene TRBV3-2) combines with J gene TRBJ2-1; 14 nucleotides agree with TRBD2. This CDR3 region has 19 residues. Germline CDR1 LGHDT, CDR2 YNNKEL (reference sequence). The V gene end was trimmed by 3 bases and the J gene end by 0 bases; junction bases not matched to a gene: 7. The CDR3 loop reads CASSHGLAGGPSSYNEQFF. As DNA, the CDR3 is TGTGCCAGCAGCCACGGACTAGCGGGAGGCCCGAGCTCCTACAATGAGCAGTTCTTC.

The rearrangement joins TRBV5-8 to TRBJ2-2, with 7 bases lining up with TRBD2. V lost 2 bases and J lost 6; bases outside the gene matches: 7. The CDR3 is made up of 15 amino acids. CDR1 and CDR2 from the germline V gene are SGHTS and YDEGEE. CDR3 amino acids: CASSFVAGGAGELFF. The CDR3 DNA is TGTGCCAGCAGCTTCGTAGCTGGGGGGGCCGGGGAGCTGTTTTTT.

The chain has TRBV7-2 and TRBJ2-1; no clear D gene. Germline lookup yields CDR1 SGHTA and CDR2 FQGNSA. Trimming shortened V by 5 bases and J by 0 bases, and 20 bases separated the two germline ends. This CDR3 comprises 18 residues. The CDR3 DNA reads TGTGCCAGCAGCCGCCGGTGGCAGGCTTTAAGCTCCTACAATGAGCAGTTCTTC. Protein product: CASSRRWQALSSYNEQFF.

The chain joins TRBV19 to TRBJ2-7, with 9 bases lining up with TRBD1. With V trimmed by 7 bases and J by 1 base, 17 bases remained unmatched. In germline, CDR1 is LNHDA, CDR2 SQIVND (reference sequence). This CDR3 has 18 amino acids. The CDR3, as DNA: TGTGCCAGTACCCCGGGACAGGGCGGTATTGGGAAATCCTACGAGCAGTACTTC. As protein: CASTPGQGGIGKSYEQYF.

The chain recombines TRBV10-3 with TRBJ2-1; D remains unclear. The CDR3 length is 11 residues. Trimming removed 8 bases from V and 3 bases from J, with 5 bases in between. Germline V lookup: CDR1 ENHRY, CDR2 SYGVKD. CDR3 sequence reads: CAILVYNEQFF. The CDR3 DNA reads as TGTGCCATCCTAGTCTACAATGAGCAGTTCTTC.

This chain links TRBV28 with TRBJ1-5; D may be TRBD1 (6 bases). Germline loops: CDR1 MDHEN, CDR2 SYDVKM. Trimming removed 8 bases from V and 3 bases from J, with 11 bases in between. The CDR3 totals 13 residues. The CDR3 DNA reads TGTGCCAGCTGGGGGCCAAACAATCAGCCCCAGCATTTT. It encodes CASWGPNNQPQHF. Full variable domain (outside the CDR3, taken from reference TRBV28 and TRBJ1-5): DVKVTQSSRYLVKRTGEKVFLECVQDMDHENMFWYRQDPGLGLRLIYFSYDVKMKEKGDIPEGYSVSREKKERFSLILESASTNQTSMYLCASWGPNNQPQHFGDGTRLSIL.

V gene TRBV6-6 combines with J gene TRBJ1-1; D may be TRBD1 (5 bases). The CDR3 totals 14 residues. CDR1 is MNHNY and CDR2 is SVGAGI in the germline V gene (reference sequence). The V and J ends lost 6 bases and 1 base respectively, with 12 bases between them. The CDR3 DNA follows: TGTGCCAGCAGGGGGGGGTTCGGGAACACTGAAGCTTTCTTT. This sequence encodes CASRGGFGNTEAFF.

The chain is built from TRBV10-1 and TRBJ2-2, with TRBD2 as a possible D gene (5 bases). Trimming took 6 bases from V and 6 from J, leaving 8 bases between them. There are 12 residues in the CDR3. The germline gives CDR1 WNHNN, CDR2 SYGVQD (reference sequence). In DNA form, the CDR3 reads TGCGCCAGCAGACTAGGATCCGGGGAGCTGTTTTTT. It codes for CASRLGSGELFF.